The TCR beta chain described here comes from a study of PD-1 blockade in classical Hodgkin lymphoma. Findings and caveats of the study: Repertoire differences have undefined causes, possibly disease activity or prior therapy.

Sequencing used immunoSEQ multiplex PCR; TCRdb keeps in-frame clones, though not all of them. The sample includes fewer than 25,000 clones, 77% seen only once; the top ten take roughly 40%. The germline CDR1 and CDR2 sequences are SQVTM and ANQGSEA. The V segment lost 6 bases and the J segment 0 bases; nucleotides outside the gene matches: 3. This CDR3 has 14 amino acids. All patients relapsed after autologous stem cell transplantation, and brentuximab vedotin exposure varied. Remarks on this clone: Its antigen is unidentified.

This sequence originates from a human donor with classical Hodgkin lymphoma. This chain links TRBV29-1 with TRBJ2-7, with TRBD2 matching over 12 bases. The source material was peripheral blood mononuclear cells (PBMCs), sampled before the second cycle of nivolumab. CDR3 coding DNA: TGCAGCGTCCAGGGACTAGCGGGCTCCTACGAGCAGTACTTC. Translating gives CSVQGLAGSYEQYF.